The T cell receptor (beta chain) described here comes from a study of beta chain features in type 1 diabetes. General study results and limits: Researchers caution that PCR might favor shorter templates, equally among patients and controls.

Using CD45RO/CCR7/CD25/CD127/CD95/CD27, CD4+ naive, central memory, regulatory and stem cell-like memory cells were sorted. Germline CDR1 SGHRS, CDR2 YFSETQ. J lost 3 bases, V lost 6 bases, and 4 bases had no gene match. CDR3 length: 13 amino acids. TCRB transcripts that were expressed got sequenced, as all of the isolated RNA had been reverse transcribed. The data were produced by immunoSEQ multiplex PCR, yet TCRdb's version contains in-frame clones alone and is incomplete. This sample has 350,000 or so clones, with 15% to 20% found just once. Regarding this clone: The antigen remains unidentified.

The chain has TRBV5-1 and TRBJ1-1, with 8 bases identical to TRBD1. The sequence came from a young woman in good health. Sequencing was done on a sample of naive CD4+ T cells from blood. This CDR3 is CASNPTGDTEAFF. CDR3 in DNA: TGCGCCAGCAACCCGACAGGGGACACTGAAGCTTTCTTT.